Presented here are 27 T cell receptor beta chains from one specimen sequenced in a study of monozygotic twins with inflammatory bowel disease. TCRdb re-called the 5' RACE reads and gives one entry per CDR3 protein, without DNA. The sample totals 330,000 or so distinct CDR3 sequences. The specimen was blood. These receptors all stem from a human donor with ulcerative colitis or Crohn's disease, or a healthy co-twin of an affected twin (not recorded which).

This sequence joins TRBV20-1 and TRBJ1-1; absent DNA, TCRdb's TRBD1 call cannot be checked. Germline V gives CDR1 DFQATT, CDR2 SNEGSKA (reference sequence). This CDR3 has 16 residues. CDR3 sequence reads: CSARDNWGRGNTEAFF.

The chain links TRBV5-1 to TRBJ2-5; TCRdb designates TRBD2, a call that cannot be tested without DNA. The CDR3 loop spans 16 amino acids. From germline, CDR1 is SGHRS and CDR2 YFSETQ. This chain's CDR3 is CASSFSGRAGGETQYF.

The chain employs TRBV19 and TRBJ2-5; TCRdb reports TRBD1, a call that lacks DNA to check it against. The CDR3 consists of 14 residues. Germline CDR1 reads LNHDA; CDR2 reads SQIVND (reference sequence). The CDR3 region is CASSIRAGGETQYF.

The J gene is TRBJ2-1, the V gene TRBV4-1; lacking DNA, the TRBD2 call made by TCRdb goes unchecked. The CDR3 has 14 residues. From germline, CDR1 is MGHRA and CDR2 YSYEKL. The CDR3 is CASSQDFSGGLRFF.

V and J are TRBV5-1 and TRBJ2-3; TCRdb's D call of TRBD1 is untestable without DNA. Germline CDR1 is SGHRS and CDR2 is YFSETQ. This CDR3 region has 14 residues. CDR3 residues: CASSLLGGPDTQYF. The full variable domain, in which reference TRBV5-1 and TRBJ2-3 provide the parts outside the CDR3, is KAGVTQTPRYLIKTRGQQVTLSCSPISGHRSVSWYQQTPGQGLQFLFEYFSETQRNKGNFPGRFSGRQFSNSRSEMNVSTLELGDSALYLCASSLLGGPDTQYFGPGTRLTVL.

The chain uses TRBV7-9 and TRBJ2-1; no DNA is available, so the TRBD2 call from TCRdb remains unchecked. The CDR3 is 16 residues long. Germline CDR1 and CDR2: SEHNR and FQNEAQ (reference sequence). The CDR3 reads CASSLTISGGSNEQFF.

The rearrangement joins TRBV7-9 to TRBJ2-1; the TCRdb D gene call, TRBD2, has no DNA to confirm it. The length of the CDR3 is 17 residues. Germline V gene data show CDR1 as SEHNR and CDR2 as FQNEAQ (reference sequence). The CDR3 here is CASSLAGLSGSHNEQFF.

The chain is built from TRBV27 and TRBJ2-3; TCRdb names TRBD2, which stays unverified in the absence of DNA. The CDR3 consists of 17 residues. Germline V gene sequence: CDR1 MNHEY, CDR2 SMNVEV (reference sequence). The CDR3 loop is CASSKSGGLGGTDTQYF.

The chain employs TRBV7-6 and TRBJ1-4; the D gene TCRdb calls, TRBD1, cannot be checked with no DNA. CDR1 is SGHVS, CDR2 FNYEAQ, per germline. The CDR3 runs to 15 residues. This CDR3 reads CASSPRGTTNEKLFF.

The chain couples TRBV29-1 to TRBJ1-2. This CDR3 is built from 12 residues. Per germline, CDR1 SQVTM and CDR2 ANQGSEA. This CDR3 reads CSVGDVMDGYTF.

The CDR3: CASSIGGVPSYNEQFF. The chain has TRBV19 and TRBJ2-1; TCRdb indicates TRBD2, and absent DNA this call remains unverified. Germline V gene data show CDR1 as LNHDA and CDR2 as SQIVND (reference sequence). The CDR3 length is 16 residues. Supplemented by reference TRBV19 and TRBJ2-1, the full variable domain reads DGGITQSPKYLFRKEGQNVTLSCEQNLNHDAMYWYRQDPGQGLRLIYYSQIVNDFQKGDIAEGYSVSREKKESFPLTVTSAQKNPTAFYLCASSIGGVPSYNEQFFGPGTRLTVL.

The chain has TRBV28 and TRBJ1-2; TCRdb returns TRBD1, unconfirmable since there is no DNA. CDR1 and CDR2 (germline): MDHEN, SYDVKM. The CDR3 sequence is 15 residues long. CDR3: CASSLYRGQSYGYTF.

The chain links TRBV11-2 to TRBJ1-2; the D call from TCRdb, TRBD1, cannot be confirmed without DNA. The length of the CDR3 is 15 residues. The germline gives CDR1 SGHAT, CDR2 FQNNGV. The CDR3 spells CASSSRQGVDYGYTF. Full variable domain (remainder filled in from reference TRBV11-2 and TRBJ1-2): EAGVAQSPRYKIIEKRQSVAFWCNPISGHATLYWYQQILGQGPKLLIQFQNNGVVDDSQLPKDRFSAERLKGVDSTLKIQPAKLEDSAVYLCASSSRQGVDYGYTFGSGTRLTVV.

The rearrangement uses TRBV18 and TRBJ2-5. The CDR3 is made up of 13 amino acids. Germline CDR1 KGHSH, CDR2 LQKENI. The CDR3: CASSPREQETQYF. The complete variable domain, with remaining parts taken from reference TRBV18 and TRBJ2-5, reads NAGVMQNPRHLVRRRGQEARLRCSPMKGHSHVYWYRQLPEEGLKFMVYLQKENIIDESGMPKERFSAEFPKEGPSILRIQQVVRGDSAAYFCASSPREQETQYFGPGTRLLVL.

This chain joins TRBV18 and TRBJ2-3; no DNA is available, so the TRBD1 call from TCRdb remains unchecked. The CDR3 is 17 amino acids. Per the germline V gene, CDR1 is KGHSH and CDR2 is LQKENI. CDR3 loop: CASSLMMEQGAADTQYF.

This rearrangement joins TRBV11-2 to TRBJ2-2. The CDR3 consists of 16 residues. Germline V gene sequence: CDR1 SGHAT, CDR2 FQNNGV. The CDR3 sequence: CASLTSSGANTGELFF.

The chain carries TRBV9 and TRBJ2-3; TCRdb names TRBD1, which stays unverified in the absence of DNA. This CDR3 contains 14 residues. Germline assignment: CDR1 SGDLS and CDR2 YYNGEE. CDR3 loop: CASSVGTATDTQYF.

The gene calls are TRBV11-2 and TRBJ2-1. The CDR3 extends over 11 amino acids. Germline V lookup: CDR1 SGHAT, CDR2 FQNNGV. CDR3 region: CASSLFGEQFF.

CDR3 sequence reads: CSIHPGAEAFF. The chain has TRBV29-1 and TRBJ1-1; TCRdb's D call of TRBD1 is untestable without DNA. Germline V lookup: CDR1 SQVTM, CDR2 ANQGSEA. This CDR3 contains 11 residues.

This chain's CDR3 is CASSPVRGATNEKLFF. The V gene is TRBV7-2, the J gene TRBJ1-4; the TRBD1 assignment by TCRdb is unverifiable without DNA. This CDR3 has 16 amino acids. Germline CDR1 SGHTA, CDR2 FQGNSA.

The V call is TRBV20-1, the J call TRBJ2-7. This CDR3 has 13 amino acids. In germline, CDR1 is DFQATT, CDR2 SNEGSKA (reference sequence). This CDR3 is CSATMDGSYEQYF.

V gene TRBV10-3 combines with J gene TRBJ2-3. Germline values: CDR1 ENHRY, CDR2 SYGVKD. The CDR3 loop spans 15 amino acids. The CDR3 loop is CAISESTGSTDTQYF.

The CDR3 reads CATLGRGESPLHF. This chain links TRBV6-1 with TRBJ1-6. Germline values: CDR1 MNHNS, CDR2 SASEGT. The CDR3 is made up of 13 amino acids.

The chain links TRBV20-1 to TRBJ2-7; the D call of TRBD1 rests on TCRdb alone, since no DNA is present to check it. This CDR3 is 12 amino acids long. Germline CDR1 and CDR2: DFQATT and SNEGSKA (reference sequence). The CDR3: CSAIQGNYEQYF.

The V call is TRBV3-1, the J call TRBJ1-2; the TCRdb call, TRBD1, lacks DNA for checking. This CDR3 spans 16 amino acids. Germline V gene lookup returns CDR1 LGHDT and CDR2 YNNKEL (reference sequence). The CDR3 reads CASSSIGGATNYGYTF.

CDR3 sequence: CATSDPSGGTDTQYF. The chain carries TRBV24-1 and TRBJ2-3; as DNA is missing, the TRBD1 call by TCRdb cannot be tested. CDR1 is KGHDR, CDR2 SFDVKD, per germline. This CDR3 has 15 amino acids.

The rearrangement uses TRBV19 and TRBJ2-2. Germline V gene sequence: CDR1 LNHDA, CDR2 SQIVND (reference sequence). The CDR3 spans 14 residues. The CDR3 region is CASSIVGYTGELFF. The full variable domain, with the rest looked up from reference TRBV19 and TRBJ2-2, is DGGITQSPKYLFRKEGQNVTLSCEQNLNHDAMYWYRQDPGQGLRLIYYSQIVNDFQKGDIAEGYSVSREKKESFPLTVTSAQKNPTAFYLCASSIVGYTGELFFGEGSRLTVL.